A single sample is the source of the 3 T cell receptor beta chains below, sequenced in a study of regulatory T cells in long-lasting Graves disease. Time point denoted: newly diagnosed GD, antithyroid drugs for less than 3 months. Extracted RNA from PBMCs served as the source of the TCR library. Arm-PCR with iRepertoire HTBI primers amplified the CDR3 regions for these TCR beta libraries. TCRdb re-analysed the multiplex PCR reads in MiXCR, keeping a single row per CDR3 protein. In the table there are roughly 380,000 distinct CDR3 sequences, 15% to 20% of which are singletons. These data also featured in a second study, about T cells in Graves' hyperthyroidism and ophthalmopathy.

Sequences were derived from peripheral blood mononuclear cells (PBMCs), sampled at new diagnosis, from a patient treated with antithyroid drugs. The receptors were sampled from a man in his forties or fifties with Graves disease.

This clonotype was seen more than once but under ten times. This chain links TRBV6-9 with TRBJ2-7, with D possibly called TRBD1 or TRBD2 (5 bases each). The CDR3 has 15 amino acids. Germline-derived CDR1 and CDR2 are MNHGY and SVAAGI. The V and J ends lost 3 bases and 2 bases respectively, with 14 bases between them. CDR3 sequence reads: CASSYAIQGAYEQYF. CDR3 in DNA: TGTGCCAGCAGTTACGCCATCCAGGGAGCCTACGAGCAGTACTTC.

The CDR3 loop is CASSFSGGITGELFF. The CDR3 region has the DNA TGTGCCAGCAGCTTCTCGGGGGGGATTACCGGGGAGCTGTTTTTT. The rearrangement links TRBV11-1 to TRBJ2-2, with 8 positions matching TRBD2. The CDR3 extends over 15 amino acids. V lost 3 bases and J lost 5; bases outside the gene matches: 5. Germline V lookup: CDR1 SGHAT, CDR2 FQDESV (reference sequence).

This clonotype was counted only a few times. V is TRBV29-1 and J is TRBJ2-7, with D possibly TRBD2 on 5 matching bases. Trimming left V 6 bases short and J 3 bases short, with 18 bases between. CDR3 length equals 14 residues. Germline V lookup: CDR1 SQVTM, CDR2 ANQGSEA. CDR3 nucleotide sequence: TGCAGCGTCCGCTTAACGACGGGGATCTACGAGCAGTACTTC. Amino acids: CSVRLTTGIYEQYF.